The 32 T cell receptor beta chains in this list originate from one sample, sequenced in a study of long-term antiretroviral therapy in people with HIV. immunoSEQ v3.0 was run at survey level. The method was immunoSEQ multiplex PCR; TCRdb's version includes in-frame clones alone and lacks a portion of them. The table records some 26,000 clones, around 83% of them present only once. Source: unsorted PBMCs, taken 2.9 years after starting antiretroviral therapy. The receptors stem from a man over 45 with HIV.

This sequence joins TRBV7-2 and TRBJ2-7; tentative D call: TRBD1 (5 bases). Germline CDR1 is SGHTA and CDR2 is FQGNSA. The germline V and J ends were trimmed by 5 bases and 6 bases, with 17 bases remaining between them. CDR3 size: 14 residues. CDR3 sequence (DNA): TGTGCCAGCAGCCCTGGGGATTCTAGGGGCGAGCAGTACTTC. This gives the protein CASSPGDSRGEQYF.

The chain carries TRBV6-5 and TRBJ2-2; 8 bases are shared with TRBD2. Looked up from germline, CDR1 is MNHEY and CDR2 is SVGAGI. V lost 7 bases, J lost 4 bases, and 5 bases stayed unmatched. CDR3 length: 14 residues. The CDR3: CASKAGEGTGELFF. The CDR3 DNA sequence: TGTGCCAGCAAAGCGGGGGAAGGCACCGGGGAGCTGTTTTTT.

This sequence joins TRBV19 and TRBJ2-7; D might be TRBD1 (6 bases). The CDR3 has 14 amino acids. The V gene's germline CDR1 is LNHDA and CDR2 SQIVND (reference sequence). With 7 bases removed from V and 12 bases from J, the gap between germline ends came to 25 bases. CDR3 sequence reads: CASTESSIRGVPYF. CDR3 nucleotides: TGTGCCAGTACCGAATCCAGCATCAGGGGTGTTCCGTACTTC.

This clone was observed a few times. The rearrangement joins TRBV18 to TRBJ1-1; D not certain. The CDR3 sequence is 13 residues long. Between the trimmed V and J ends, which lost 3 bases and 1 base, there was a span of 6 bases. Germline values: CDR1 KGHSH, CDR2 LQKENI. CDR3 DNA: TGTGCCAGCTCACCTAACAGGAACACTGAAGCTTTCTTT. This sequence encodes CASSPNRNTEAFF.

Here the CDR3 DNA reads TGTGCCAGCAGCCGAGGGGTTGGTGAAAAACTGTTTTTT. This encodes CASSRGVGEKLFF. This rearrangement joins TRBV7-2 to TRBJ1-4; weak D call: TRBD1 (5 bases). The V end lost 5 bases, the J end lost 7 bases, and 11 bases lay between the germline ends. Germline CDR1 and CDR2: SGHTA and FQGNSA. This CDR3 is built from 13 residues.

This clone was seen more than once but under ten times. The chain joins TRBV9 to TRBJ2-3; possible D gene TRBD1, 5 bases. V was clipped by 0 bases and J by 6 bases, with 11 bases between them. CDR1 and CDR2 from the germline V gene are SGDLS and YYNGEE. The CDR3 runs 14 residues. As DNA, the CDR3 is TGTGCCAGCAGCGTAGGCCCAGGGTTGGATACGCAGTATTTT. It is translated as CASSVGPGLDTQYF. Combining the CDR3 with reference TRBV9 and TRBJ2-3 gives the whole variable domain DSGVTQTPKHLITATGQRVTLRCSPRSGDLSVYWYQQSLDQGLQFLIQYYNGEERAKGNILERFSAQQFPDLHSELNLSSLELGDSALYFCASSVGPGLDTQYFGPGTRLTVL.

CDR3 coding DNA: TGTGCCAGCAGTTCAAGACCGAACATGAACACTGAAGCTTTCTTT. Its translation is CASSSRPNMNTEAFF. The genes are TRBV6-6 and TRBJ1-1; D gene unclear. Germline V gene data show CDR1 as MNHNY and CDR2 as SVGAGI (reference sequence). Trimming stripped 4 bases from V and 0 bases from J, with 12 bases between. The CDR3 has 15 residues.

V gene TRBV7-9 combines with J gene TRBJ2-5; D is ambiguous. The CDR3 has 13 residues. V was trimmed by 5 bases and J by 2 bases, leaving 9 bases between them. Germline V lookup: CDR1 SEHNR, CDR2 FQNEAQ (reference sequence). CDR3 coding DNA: TGTGCCAGCAGCATGGGTCTGCAAGAGACCCAGTACTTC. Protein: CASSMGLQETQYF.

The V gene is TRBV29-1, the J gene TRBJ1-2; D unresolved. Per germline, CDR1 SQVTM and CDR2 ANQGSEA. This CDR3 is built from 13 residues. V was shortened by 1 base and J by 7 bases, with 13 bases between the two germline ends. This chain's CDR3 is CSVEGPGPSGYTF. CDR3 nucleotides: TGCAGCGTTGAAGGCCCAGGACCGTCTGGCTACACCTTC.

CDR3 in amino acids: CASSVSGTGELFF. The CDR3 DNA reads TGCGCCAGCAGTGTTAGTGGGACCGGGGAGCTGTTTTTT. The V call is TRBV10-1, the J call TRBJ2-2; no clear D gene. CDR1 WNHNN and CDR2 SYGVQD come from the germline V gene (reference sequence). CDR3 size: 13 residues. Trimming removed 4 bases at V and 5 bases at J, with 8 bases between.

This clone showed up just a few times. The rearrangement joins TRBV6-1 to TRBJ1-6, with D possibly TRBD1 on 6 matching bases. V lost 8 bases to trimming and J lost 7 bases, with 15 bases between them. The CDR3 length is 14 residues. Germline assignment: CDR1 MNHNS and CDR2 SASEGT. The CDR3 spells CASGNRASNSPLHF. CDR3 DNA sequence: TGTGCCAGCGGTAACAGGGCATCAAATTCACCCCTCCACTTT.

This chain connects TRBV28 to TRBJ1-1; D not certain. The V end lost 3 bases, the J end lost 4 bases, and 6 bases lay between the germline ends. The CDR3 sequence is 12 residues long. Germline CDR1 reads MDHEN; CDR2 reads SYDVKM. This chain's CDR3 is CASSFPGTEAFF. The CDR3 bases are TGTGCCAGCAGTTTTCCAGGCACTGAAGCTTTCTTT.

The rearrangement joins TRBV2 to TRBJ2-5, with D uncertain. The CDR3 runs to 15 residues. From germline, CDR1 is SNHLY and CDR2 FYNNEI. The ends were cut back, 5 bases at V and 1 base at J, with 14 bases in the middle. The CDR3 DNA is TGTGCCAGCAGTCGAACAGAGGCCGTCCAAGAGACCCAGTACTTC. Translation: CASSRTEAVQETQYF.

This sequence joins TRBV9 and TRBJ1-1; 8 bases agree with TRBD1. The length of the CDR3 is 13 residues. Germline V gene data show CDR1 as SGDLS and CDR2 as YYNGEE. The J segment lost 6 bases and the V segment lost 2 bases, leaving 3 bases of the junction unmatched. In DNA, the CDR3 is TGTGCCAGCAGCGTCACAGGGGGGGCTGAAGCTTTCTTT. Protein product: CASSVTGGAEAFF.

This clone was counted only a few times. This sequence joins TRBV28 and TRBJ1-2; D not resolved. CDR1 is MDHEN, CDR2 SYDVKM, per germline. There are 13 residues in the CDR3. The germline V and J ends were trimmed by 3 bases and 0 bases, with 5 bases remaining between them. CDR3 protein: CASSFETNYGYTF. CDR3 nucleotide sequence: TGTGCCAGCAGTTTCGAGACTAACTATGGCTACACCTTC.

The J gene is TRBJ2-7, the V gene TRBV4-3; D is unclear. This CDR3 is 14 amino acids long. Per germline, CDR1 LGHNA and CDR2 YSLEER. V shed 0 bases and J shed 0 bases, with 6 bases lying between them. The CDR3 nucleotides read TGCGCCAGCAGCCAAGATCCTAGCTCCTACGAGCAGTACTTC. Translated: CASSQDPSSYEQYF.

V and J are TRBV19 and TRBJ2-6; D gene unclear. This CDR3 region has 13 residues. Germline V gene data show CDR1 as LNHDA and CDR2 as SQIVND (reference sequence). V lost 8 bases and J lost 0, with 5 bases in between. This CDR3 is CASQASGANVLTF. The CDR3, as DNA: TGTGCCAGTCAAGCCTCTGGGGCCAACGTCCTGACTTTC.

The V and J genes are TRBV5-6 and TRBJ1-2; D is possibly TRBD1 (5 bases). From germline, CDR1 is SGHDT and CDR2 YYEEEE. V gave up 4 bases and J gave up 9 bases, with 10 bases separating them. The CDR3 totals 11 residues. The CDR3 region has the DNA TGTGCCAGCAGCGGGGCAGATCGCTACACCTTC. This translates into CASSGADRYTF.

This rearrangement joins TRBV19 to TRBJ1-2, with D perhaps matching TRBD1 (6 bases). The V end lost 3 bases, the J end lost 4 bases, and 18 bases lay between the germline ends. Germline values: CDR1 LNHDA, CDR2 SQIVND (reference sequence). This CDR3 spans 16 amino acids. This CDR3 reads CASSMRSNRDSYGYTF. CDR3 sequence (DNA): TGTGCCAGTAGTATGCGTTCGAACAGGGACTCCTATGGCTACACCTTC.

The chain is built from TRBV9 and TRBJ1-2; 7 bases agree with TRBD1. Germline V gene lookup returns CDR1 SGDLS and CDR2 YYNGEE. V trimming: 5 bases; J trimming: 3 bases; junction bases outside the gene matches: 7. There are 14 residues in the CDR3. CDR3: CASSANTGDYGYTF. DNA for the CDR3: TGTGCCAGCAGTGCCAATACAGGGGACTATGGCTACACCTTC.

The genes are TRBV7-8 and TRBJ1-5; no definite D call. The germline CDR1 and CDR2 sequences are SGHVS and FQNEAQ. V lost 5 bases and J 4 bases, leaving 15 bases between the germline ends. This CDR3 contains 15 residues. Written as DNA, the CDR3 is TGTGCCAGCAGCCGAGATGTGGTGGGTAATCAGCCCCAGCATTTT. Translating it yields CASSRDVVGNQPQHF.

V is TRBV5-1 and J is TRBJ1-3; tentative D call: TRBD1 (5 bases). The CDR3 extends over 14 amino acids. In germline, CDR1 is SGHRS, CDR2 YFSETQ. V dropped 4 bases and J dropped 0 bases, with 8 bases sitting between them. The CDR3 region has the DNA TGCGCCAGCAGCCTGACAGTCTCTGGAAACACCATATATTTT. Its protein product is CASSLTVSGNTIYF.

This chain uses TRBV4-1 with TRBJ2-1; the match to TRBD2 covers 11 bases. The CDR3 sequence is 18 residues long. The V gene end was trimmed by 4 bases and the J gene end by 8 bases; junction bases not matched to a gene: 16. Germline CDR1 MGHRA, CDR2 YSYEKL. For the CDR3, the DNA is TGCGCCAGCAGCCCGATGCCCCTAGCGGGGGGCCCTTACGATGAGCAGTTCTTC. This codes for CASSPMPLAGGPYDEQFF.

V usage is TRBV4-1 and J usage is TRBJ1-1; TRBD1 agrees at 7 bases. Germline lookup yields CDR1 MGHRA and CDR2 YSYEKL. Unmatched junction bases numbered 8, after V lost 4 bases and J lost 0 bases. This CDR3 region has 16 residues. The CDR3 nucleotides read TGCGCCAGCAGCCGTTGGGACAGAACTATGAACACTGAAGCTTTCTTT. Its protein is CASSRWDRTMNTEAFF.

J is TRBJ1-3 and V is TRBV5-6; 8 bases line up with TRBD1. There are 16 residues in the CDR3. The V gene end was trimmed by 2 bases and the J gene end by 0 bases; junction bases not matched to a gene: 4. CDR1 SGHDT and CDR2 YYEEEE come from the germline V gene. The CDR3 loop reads CASSFRTGYSGNTIYF. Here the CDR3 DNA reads TGTGCCAGCAGCTTTAGGACAGGGTACTCTGGAAACACCATATATTTT.

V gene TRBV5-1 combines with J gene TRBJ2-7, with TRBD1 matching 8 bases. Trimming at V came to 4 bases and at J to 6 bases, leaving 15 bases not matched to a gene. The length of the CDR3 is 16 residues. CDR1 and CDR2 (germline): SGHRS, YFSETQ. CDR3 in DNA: TGCGCCAGCAGCCCAACTTTGGCCCAGGGGGCTTCCGAGCAGTACTTC. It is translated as CASSPTLAQGASEQYF.

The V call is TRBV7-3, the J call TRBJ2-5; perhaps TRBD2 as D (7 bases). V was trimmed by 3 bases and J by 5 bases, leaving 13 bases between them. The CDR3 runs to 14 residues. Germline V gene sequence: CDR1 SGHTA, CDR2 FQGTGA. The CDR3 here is CASSLSGGRETQYF. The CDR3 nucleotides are TGTGCCAGCAGCTTGTCGGGGGGCCGGGAGACCCAGTACTTC.

The CDR3 spells CASSYLASSYEQYF. The CDR3 nucleotides are TGTGCCAGCAGTTACTTAGCGAGCTCCTACGAGCAGTACTTC. V usage is TRBV6-6 and J usage is TRBJ2-7; maybe TRBD2 (5 bases). V was trimmed by 1 base and J by 0 bases, leaving 7 bases between them. The V gene's germline CDR1 is MNHNY and CDR2 SVGAGI (reference sequence). There are 14 residues in the CDR3.

The CDR3 loop reads CATSYTGSANYGYTF. CDR3 bases: TGTGCCACCAGCTACACAGGCTCAGCTAACTATGGCTACACCTTC. This rearrangement joins TRBV15 to TRBJ1-2; a weak D match, TRBD1 (5 bases). Germline V gene sequence: CDR1 LNHNV, CDR2 YYDKDF (reference sequence). V was shortened by 5 bases and J by 0 bases, with 13 bases between the two germline ends. The CDR3 runs 15 residues.

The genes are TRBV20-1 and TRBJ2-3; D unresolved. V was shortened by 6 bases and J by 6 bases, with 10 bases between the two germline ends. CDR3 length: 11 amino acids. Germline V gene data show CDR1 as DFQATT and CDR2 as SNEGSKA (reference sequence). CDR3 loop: CSAHSADTQYF. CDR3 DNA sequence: TGCAGTGCACACTCCGCCGATACGCAGTATTTT.

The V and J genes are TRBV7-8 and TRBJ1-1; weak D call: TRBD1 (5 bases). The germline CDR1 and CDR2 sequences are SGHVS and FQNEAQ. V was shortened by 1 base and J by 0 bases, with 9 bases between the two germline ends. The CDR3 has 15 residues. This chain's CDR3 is CASSLGGVLNTEAFF. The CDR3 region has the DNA TGTGCCAGCAGCTTAGGGGGCGTCTTGAACACTGAAGCTTTCTTT.

The CDR3 DNA reads as TGTGCCTGGAGTGTACTCGCTGAAGCTTTCTTT. Translated: CAWSVLAEAFF. The chain is built from TRBV30 and TRBJ1-1; the D is unclear. The V and J ends lost 0 bases and 6 bases respectively, with 5 bases between them. Germline V gene lookup returns CDR1 GTSNPN and CDR2 SVGIG (reference sequence). The CDR3 totals 11 residues.